This T cell receptor beta chain was retrieved from a study of blood T cell repertoires in COVID-19. Looking at the study overall: The origin of the acute and convalescent COVID-19 samples was the United States, Italy and Spain. Nucleic acid was either cDNA or gDNA, and it came from T cells, B-cell-depleted T cells, or PBMCs.

V was shortened by 2 bases and J by 3 bases, with 17 bases between the two germline ends. Germline CDR1 is MNHEY and CDR2 is SVGAGI. This CDR3 comprises 16 residues. As handled by the study authors: Using reference gene primer amplification, nucleated cell counts were estimated. Data came from immunoSEQ multiplex PCR; TCRdb stores just in-frame clones and leaves some out. Clone size and V and J calls were adopted from that table, with D and trimming inferred from the DNA. The data contain about 210,000 clones, around 83% of them singletons. The sequenced sample was peripheral blood. This receptor was taken from a man over 45 with active or convalescent COVID-19. The rearrangement uses TRBV6-5 and TRBJ2-7; D is uncertain. The CDR3 sequence: CASSYRRSTRGYEQYF. The CDR3 region has the DNA TGTGCCAGCAGTTACCGCCGCTCCACACGAGGCTACGAGCAGTACTTC.